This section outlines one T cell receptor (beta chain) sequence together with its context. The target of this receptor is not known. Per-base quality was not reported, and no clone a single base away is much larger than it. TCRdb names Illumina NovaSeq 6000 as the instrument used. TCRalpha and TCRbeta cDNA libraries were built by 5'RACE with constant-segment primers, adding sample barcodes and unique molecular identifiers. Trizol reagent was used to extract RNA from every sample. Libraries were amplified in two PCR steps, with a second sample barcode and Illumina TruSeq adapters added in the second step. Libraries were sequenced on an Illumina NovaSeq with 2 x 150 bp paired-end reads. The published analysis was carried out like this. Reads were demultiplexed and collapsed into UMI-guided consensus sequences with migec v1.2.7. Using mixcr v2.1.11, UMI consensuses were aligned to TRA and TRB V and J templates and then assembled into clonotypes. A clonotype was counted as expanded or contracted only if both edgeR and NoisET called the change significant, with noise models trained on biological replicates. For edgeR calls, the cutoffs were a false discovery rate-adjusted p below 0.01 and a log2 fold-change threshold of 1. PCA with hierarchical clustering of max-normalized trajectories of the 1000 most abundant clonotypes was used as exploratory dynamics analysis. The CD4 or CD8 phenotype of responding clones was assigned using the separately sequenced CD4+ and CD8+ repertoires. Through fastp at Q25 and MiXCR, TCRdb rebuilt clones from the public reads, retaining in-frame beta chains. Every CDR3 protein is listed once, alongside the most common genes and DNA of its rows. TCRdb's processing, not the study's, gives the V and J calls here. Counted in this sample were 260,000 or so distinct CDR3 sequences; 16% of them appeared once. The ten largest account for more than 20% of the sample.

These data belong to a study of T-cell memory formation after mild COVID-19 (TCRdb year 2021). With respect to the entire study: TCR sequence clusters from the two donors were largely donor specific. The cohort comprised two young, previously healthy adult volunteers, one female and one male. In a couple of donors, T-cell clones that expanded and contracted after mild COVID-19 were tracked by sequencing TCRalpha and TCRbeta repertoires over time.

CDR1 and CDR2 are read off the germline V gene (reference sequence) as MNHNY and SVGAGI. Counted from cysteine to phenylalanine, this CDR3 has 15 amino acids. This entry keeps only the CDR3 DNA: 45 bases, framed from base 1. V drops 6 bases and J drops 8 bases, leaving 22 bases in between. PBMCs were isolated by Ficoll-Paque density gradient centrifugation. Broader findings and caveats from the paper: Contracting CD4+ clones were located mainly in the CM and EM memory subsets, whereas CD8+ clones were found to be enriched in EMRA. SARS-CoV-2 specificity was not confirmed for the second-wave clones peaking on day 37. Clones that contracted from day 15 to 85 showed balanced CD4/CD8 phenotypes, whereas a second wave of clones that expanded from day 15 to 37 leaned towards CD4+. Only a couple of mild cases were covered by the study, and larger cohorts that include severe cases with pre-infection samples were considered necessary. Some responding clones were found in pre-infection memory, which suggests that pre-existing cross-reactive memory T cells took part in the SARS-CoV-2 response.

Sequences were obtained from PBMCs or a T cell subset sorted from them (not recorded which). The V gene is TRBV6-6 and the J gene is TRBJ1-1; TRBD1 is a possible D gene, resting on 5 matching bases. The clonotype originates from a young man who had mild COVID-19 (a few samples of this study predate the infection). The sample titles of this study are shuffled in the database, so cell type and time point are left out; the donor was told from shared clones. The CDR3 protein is CASSTPRGGLTEAFF. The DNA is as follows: TGTGCCAGCAGCACCCCACGGGGGGGGTTGACCGAAGCTTTCTTT.